A single sample is the source of the 18 T cell receptor beta chains below, sequenced in a study of vaccination and CD4 T cells after COVID-19. The antigens these receptors bind are not known. Treatment meaning: roughly 10-day PBMC culture with coronavirus spike peptide pools or control peptides (ViraFEST assay). Harvesting of the unexposed donor's CD4+ T cells predated the COVID-19 pandemic (2011-2018). Oncomine TCR Beta short-read sequencing was applied to DNA from cultured CD4+ T cells. From cultured CD4+ T cells, genomic DNA was extracted. TCRdb re-derived calls from the PCR reads in MiXCR, one entry per CDR3 protein. The table lists over 9,500 distinct CDR3 sequences, around 30% of them singletons. Sequencing was performed on CD4+ T cells from blood, cultured in vitro. The receptors here all came from a human donor in good health.

CDR3 loop: CASSLGLAGVDTQYF. For the CDR3, the DNA is TGTGCCAGCAGTTTGGGCCTAGCGGGAGTAGATACGCAGTATTTT. The J gene is TRBJ2-3, the V gene TRBV12-3 or TRBV12-4, with 10 bases fitting TRBD2. Unmatched junction bases numbered 5, after V lost 3 bases and J lost 5 bases. The CDR3 consists of 15 residues.

This clonotype has just a few counts. The V and J genes are TRBV24-1 and TRBJ2-6; possible D gene TRBD1, 5 bases. From germline, CDR1 is KGHDR and CDR2 SFDVKD. This CDR3 has 15 amino acids. Trimming took 4 bases from V and 3 from J, leaving 9 bases between them. Here the CDR3 reads CATSDTGGGANVLTF. The DNA of the CDR3 is TGTGCCACCAGTGACACAGGCGGTGGGGCCAACGTCCTGACTTTC.

This chain joins TRBV28 and TRBJ1-5; the D is unclear. Germline-derived CDR1 and CDR2 are MDHEN and SYDVKM. The CDR3 contains 12 residues. V gave up 5 bases and J gave up 6 bases, with 8 bases separating them. This CDR3 reads CASSITGQPQHF. The CDR3 DNA follows: TGTGCCAGCAGTATAACGGGTCAGCCCCAGCATTTT.

This clonotype was recorded a few times. CDR3 residues: CASSPSPGSVQQYF. The CDR3 coding sequence is TGTGCCAGCAGCCCCTCACCGGGATCAGTACAGCAGTACTTC. This sequence joins TRBV7-6 and TRBJ2-7; possibly TRBD2 for D (5 bases). The CDR3 spans 14 residues. The V gene lost 5 bases and the J gene lost 8 bases, with 19 bases spanning the gap. CDR1 and CDR2 from the germline V gene are SGHVS and FNYEAQ.

The chain carries TRBV20-1 and TRBJ1-1; D is perhaps TRBD1 (5 bases). The length of the CDR3 is 13 residues. Germline V CDR1 and CDR2: DFQATT, SNEGSKA (reference sequence). V gave up 6 bases and J gave up 1 base, with 12 bases separating them. This chain's CDR3 is CSAPGGGNTEAFF. The DNA for the CDR3 is TGCAGTGCCCCTGGGGGGGGGAACACTGAAGCTTTCTTT.

This clonotype has just a few counts. V is TRBV6-5 and J is TRBJ2-5; D unresolved. CDR1 is MNHEY, CDR2 SVGAGI, per germline. The CDR3 runs to 11 residues. Trimming cost V 2 bases and J 2 bases, with 0 bases left between them. CDR3 DNA: TGTGCCAGCAGTTACCAAGAGACCCAGTACTTC. It translates to CASSYQETQYF.

The rearrangement links TRBV6-4 to TRBJ2-7, with 8 positions matching TRBD1. Trimming removed 6 bases from V and 4 bases from J; junction bases left unmatched: 11. There are 15 residues in the CDR3. The germline CDR1 and CDR2 sequences are MRHNA and SNTAGT. CDR3 nucleotide sequence: TGTGCCAGCAGCTCTTCCCAGGGGGCCGTATACGAGCAGTACTTC. It is translated as CASSSSQGAVYEQYF.

The chain couples TRBV7-2 to TRBJ1-1; no reliable D call. This CDR3 has 12 amino acids. Germline values: CDR1 SGHTA, CDR2 FQGNSA. The V end lost 5 bases, the J end lost 0 bases, and 4 bases lay between the germline ends. CDR3 residues: CASSRVNTEAFF. The CDR3 DNA is TGTGCCAGCAGCCGAGTGAACACTGAAGCTTTCTTT. Full variable domain (outside the CDR3, taken from reference TRBV7-2 and TRBJ1-1): GAGVSQSPSNKVTEKGKDVELRCDPISGHTALYWYRQSLGQGLEFLIYFQGNSAPDKSGLPSDRFSAERTGGSVSTLTIQRTQQEDSAVYLCASSRVNTEAFFGQGTRLTVV.

V is TRBV6-4 and J is TRBJ2-1; tentative D call: TRBD2 (6 bases). There are 16 residues in the CDR3. Looked up from germline, CDR1 is MRHNA and CDR2 is SNTAGT. V was pared by 0 bases and J by 3 bases, with 12 bases between. The CDR3 sequence: CASSDSSGGDYNEQFF. The CDR3 bases are TGTGCCAGCAGTGACTCTAGCGGAGGTGACTACAATGAGCAGTTCTTC.

The chain combines TRBV21-1 with TRBJ1-1. TRBV21-1 is assigned pseudogene status. The CDR3 contains 13 residues. The CDR3 region is CASIPSKNTEAFF. For the CDR3, the DNA is TGTGCCAGCATCCCCTCCAAGAACACTGAAGCTTTCTTT.

There are a few counts of this clonotype. The genes are TRBV6-1 and TRBJ1-2; D remains ambiguous. V was trimmed by 6 bases and J by 0 bases, leaving 8 bases between them. Germline CDR1 MNHNS, CDR2 SASEGT. The CDR3 runs 13 residues. CDR3 in DNA: TGTGCCAGCAGCTTAGACCCTAACTATGGCTACACCTTC. It specifies CASSLDPNYGYTF.

This clonotype was counted between two and nine times. The chain employs TRBV28 and TRBJ2-7; the D call may be TRBD1 or TRBD2 (5 bases each). The germline V gene encodes CDR1 MDHEN and CDR2 SYDVKM. The length of the CDR3 is 16 residues. Trimming removed 3 bases from V and 5 bases from J, with 20 bases in between. This CDR3 is CASSFGTYPWRNEQYF. In DNA, the CDR3 is TGTGCCAGCAGTTTCGGGACGTACCCCTGGAGGAACGAGCAGTACTTC.

This rearrangement joins TRBV6-2 or TRBV6-3 to TRBJ2-7; 7 bases agree with TRBD2. Trimming took 6 bases from V and 2 from J; bases not matched to a gene: 10. Germline CDR1 is MNHEY and CDR2 is SVGEGT. The CDR3 consists of 15 residues. The CDR3 DNA reads as TGTGCCAGCAGCTACATAGGGACTACTACCTACGAGCAGTACTTC. Its translation: CASSYIGTTTYEQYF.

Sample share makes this clonotype medium-sized (0.01 to 0.1%). The chain is built from TRBV10-3 and TRBJ2-7; weak D call: TRBD1 (5 bases). The CDR3 is made up of 19 amino acids. Germline CDR1 reads ENHRY; CDR2 reads SYGVKD. Trimming stripped 0 bases from V and 4 bases from J, with 25 bases between. CDR3 nucleotides: TGTGCCATCAGTGAGTCGGGGCGTGGACGGATAGACAGCCTATACGAGCAGTACTTC. Translation: CAISESGRGRIDSLYEQYF.

This chain links TRBV20-1 with TRBJ1-3, with 8 bases fitting TRBD1. The CDR3 totals 16 residues. Germline V CDR1 and CDR2: DFQATT, SNEGSKA (reference sequence). The V gene end was trimmed by 6 bases and the J gene end by 4 bases; junction bases not matched to a gene: 14. This CDR3 is CSAPDGNRGSGNTIYF. Written as DNA, the CDR3 is TGCAGTGCCCCAGATGGGAACAGGGGGTCGGGAAACACCATATATTTT.

The rearrangement uses TRBV25-1 and TRBJ2-1, with 7 bases aligning to TRBD2. With 10 bases clipped from V and 7 bases from J, the junction kept 10 bases outside the gene matches. Per the germline V gene, CDR1 is MGHDK and CDR2 is SYGVNS. This CDR3 contains 13 residues. CDR3 loop: CATATSTRNEQFF. The CDR3 DNA sequence: TGTGCCACCGCGACTAGCACCCGGAATGAGCAGTTCTTC.

The V and J genes are TRBV5-4 and TRBJ1-5; possible D gene TRBD1, 5 bases. V was trimmed by 4 bases and J by 1 base, leaving 18 bases between them. Germline CDR1 and CDR2: SGHNT and YYREEE (reference sequence). The CDR3 runs 17 residues. CDR3 nucleotides: TGTGCCAGCAGCGCCGTAGGACGGCGGGGGAGCAATCAGCCCCAGCATTTT. Protein sequence: CASSAVGRRGSNQPQHF.

The chain employs TRBV20-1 and TRBJ2-5; TRBD2 matches at 13 bases. V trimming: 6 bases; J trimming: 5 bases; junction bases outside the gene matches: 6. The CDR3 length is 14 residues. Looked up from germline, CDR1 is DFQATT and CDR2 is SNEGSKA (reference sequence). The CDR3 spells CSASPTSGRETQYF. CDR3 nucleotides: TGCAGTGCCAGCCCGACTAGCGGGAGGGAGACCCAGTACTTC.